This T cell receptor (beta chain) was captured in a study of T cells after yellow fever vaccination. About the research overall: Researchers used SMART-Seq v4 Ultra Low Input to prepare fractions that had low cell numbers.

On this clonotype: The antigen remains undetermined.

Trimming cost V 5 bases and J 5 bases, with 10 bases left between them. This CDR3 is built from 12 residues. In TCRdb, the 5' RACE reads were re-called with MiXCR into one record per CDR3 protein. Seen here are a few hundred thousand distinct CDR3 sequences, approximately 12% observed once, and the top ten hold roughly 3%. General study findings and limits: Clonotypes appearing in both CD4 and CD8 compartments existed, and their share was small.

The genes are TRBV12-3 or TRBV12-4 and TRBJ2-7, with D possibly TRBD1 on 5 matching bases. The TCR sequence derives from a man younger than 30 who received the YFV17D yellow fever vaccine. Material: CD4+ T cells sorted from PBMCs, obtained 15 days after the yellow fever booster vaccination. The CDR3 DNA reads as TGTGCCAGCAGTGGGCAGGGCAACGAGCAGTACTTC. Translated: CASSGQGNEQYF.